This T cell receptor (beta chain) was recorded in a study of blood T cell repertoires in COVID-19. Background on the study: Both acute and convalescent COVID-19 samples were obtained from the United States, Italy and Spain. T cells, B-cell-depleted T cells, or PBMCs provided the cDNA or gDNA that served as material.

Per the original methods: Reference gene primers were amplified, and this amplification served to estimate nucleated cell counts. Using immunoSEQ multiplex PCR, the repertoire was profiled, and TCRdb retains in-frame clones only, with some absent. The DNA gave D and trimming, while V, J and clone size come from that table. The sample includes 63,000 or so clones, about 84% of them seen just once. The specimen was peripheral blood. The receptor was isolated from a human donor in a cohort sampled during active COVID-19.

CDR3 nucleotide sequence: TGTGCCAGCTCGGAGATGCGGGGTAGCACAGATACGCAGTATTTT. It codes for CASSEMRGSTDTQYF. The rearrangement links TRBV7-9 to TRBJ2-3; D is possibly TRBD2 (6 bases). Looked up from germline, CDR1 is SEHNR and CDR2 is FQNEAQ (reference sequence). The V end lost 8 bases, the J end lost 0 bases, and 15 bases lay between the germline ends. This CDR3 has 15 residues. The complete variable domain, with remaining parts taken from reference TRBV7-9 and TRBJ2-3, reads DTGVSQNPRHKITKRGQNVTFRCDPISEHNRLYWYRQTLGQGPEFLTYFQNEAQLEKSRLLSDRFSAERPKGSFSTLEIQRTEQGDSAMYLCASSEMRGSTDTQYFGPGTRLTVL.